The 14 T cell receptor beta chains below all came from one sample that was sequenced in a study of metastatic and nonmetastatic thyroid tumors. TCRdb reprocessed the PCR reads using MiXCR. The top ten clones hold more than 8% of a sample with about 90,000 clones, 8.6% of them seen once. Until they underwent thyroid surgery, no patient had received any treatment. The sample consisted of blood. These receptors came from a female donor with papillary thyroid cancer or a benign thyroid nodule (not recorded which). Some clones in this sample may be carry-over from other donors' samples.

This clone was detected ten times or more. Here the CDR3 DNA reads TGTGCTAGTGGTTTGGTACCCGGGGGTGGAGATCAGCCCCAGCATTTT. This gives the protein CASGLVPGGGDQPQHF. The rearrangement joins TRBV12-5 to TRBJ1-5; maybe TRBD1 (5 bases). This CDR3 comprises 16 residues. The V end lost 0 bases, the J end lost 5 bases, and 14 bases lay between the germline ends. Germline V gives CDR1 LGHNT, CDR2 FRNRAP.

V usage is TRBV7-9 and J usage is TRBJ2-7; D is uncertain. Germline values: CDR1 SEHNR, CDR2 FQNEAQ (reference sequence). Trimming cost V 2 bases and J 4 bases, with 6 bases left between them. This CDR3 is 12 amino acids long. CDR3 protein: CASSLSWYEQYF. CDR3 DNA sequence: TGTGCCAGCAGCTTATCATGGTACGAGCAGTACTTC.

The table lists this clone with a few counts. V usage is TRBV6-1 and J usage is TRBJ2-3, with a weak D call TRBD2 (5 bases). CDR1 is MNHNS, CDR2 SASEGT, per germline. Trimming pared 1 base from V and 8 bases from J, leaving 16 bases between. This CDR3 region has 15 residues. The chain's CDR3 is CASSEDAGGQLTQYF. In DNA, the CDR3 is TGTGCCAGCAGTGAAGACGCGGGCGGGCAGCTTACGCAGTATTTT.

Ten or more counts support this clone. The rearrangement links TRBV6-5 to TRBJ1-4, with D uncertain. This CDR3 region has 15 residues. Trimming cost V 0 bases and J 4 bases, with 9 bases left between them. Germline-derived CDR1 and CDR2 are MNHEY and SVGAGI. The CDR3 reads CASSYSLRLNEKLFF. CDR3 bases: TGTGCCAGCAGTTACTCGCTGCGGCTTAATGAAAAACTGTTTTTT.

This clone appeared many times. This chain uses TRBV4-1 with TRBJ1-2; D is unresolved. The CDR3 runs 13 residues. Germline V gene data show CDR1 as MGHRA and CDR2 as YSYEKL. Trimming shortened V by 1 base and J by 3 bases, and 6 bases separated the two germline ends. The CDR3: CASSQVGYYGYTF. In DNA, the CDR3 is TGCGCCAGCAGCCAAGTTGGTTACTATGGCTACACCTTC.

At least ten counts were recorded for this clone. The chain has TRBV18 and TRBJ2-7, with D perhaps TRBD1 (5 bases). Trimming pared 7 bases from V and 6 bases from J, leaving 16 bases between. Looked up from germline, CDR1 is KGHSH and CDR2 is LQKENI. CDR3 size: 13 residues. The CDR3 protein is CASLGVAGGEQYF. In DNA, the CDR3 is TGTGCCAGCTTAGGGGTGGCAGGCGGCGAGCAGTACTTC. The variable domain in full, completed from reference TRBV18 and TRBJ2-7, reads NAGVMQNPRHLVRRRGQEARLRCSPMKGHSHVYWYRQLPEEGLKFMVYLQKENIIDESGMPKERFSAEFPKEGPSILRIQQVVRGDSAAYFCASLGVAGGEQYFGPGTRLTVT.

This clone was found a few times. This rearrangement joins TRBV3-1 to TRBJ1-5; TRBD1 matches at 8 bases. The CDR3 has 14 amino acids. Germline V CDR1 and CDR2: LGHDT, YNNKEL (reference sequence). J was trimmed by 6 bases and V by 1 base; bases with no gene match: 2. The CDR3 sequence: CASSQGTGSQPQHF. CDR3 DNA sequence: TGTGCCAGCAGCCAAGGGACAGGGAGTCAGCCCCAGCATTTT.

This clone was counted a few times. For the CDR3, the DNA is TGTGCCAGCAGCGAAGGGACAGGATTTAATGAAAAACTGTTTTTT. Amino acids: CASSEGTGFNEKLFF. The chain has TRBV9 and TRBJ1-4; 8 bases match TRBD1. The CDR3 extends over 15 amino acids. With 3 bases clipped from V and 4 bases from J, the junction kept 5 bases outside the gene matches. The germline CDR1 and CDR2 sequences are SGDLS and YYNGEE.

The J gene is TRBJ1-5, the V gene TRBV10-1; D gene ambiguous. The CDR3 is made up of 15 amino acids. Trimming pared 4 bases from V and 1 base from J, leaving 11 bases between. Germline V gives CDR1 WNHNN, CDR2 SYGVQD (reference sequence). CDR3 loop: CASSVLLRSNQPQHF. In nucleotides, the CDR3 is TGCGCCAGCAGTGTTCTTCTACGGAGCAATCAGCCCCAGCATTTT.

This clone appeared many times. The chain has TRBV6-6 and TRBJ1-2; 8 bases map to TRBD1. The germline V gene encodes CDR1 MNHNY and CDR2 SVGAGI (reference sequence). V gave up 2 bases and J gave up 0 bases; unmatched junction bases: 5. The length of the CDR3 is 16 residues. The DNA for the CDR3 is TGTGCCAGCAGTTACGGGACAGGAGTCCCTAACTATGGCTACACCTTC. This sequence encodes CASSYGTGVPNYGYTF.

The genes are TRBV6-1 and TRBJ2-1; 11 bases fit TRBD2. Germline CDR1 and CDR2: MNHNS and SASEGT. The CDR3 is made up of 16 amino acids. The junction had 9 bases not matched to a gene; V was cut back by 6 bases and J by 5 bases. The CDR3 DNA reads TGTGCCAGCAGACTTCCCGGGACTAGCGGAAACAATGAGCAGTTCTTC. This sequence encodes CASRLPGTSGNNEQFF.

This clone was seen only a few times. V is TRBV6-4 and J is TRBJ1-1; 9 bases line up with TRBD1. Losses at the gene ends were 4 bases for V and 6 bases for J; bases not matched to a gene: 3. There are 13 residues in the CDR3. Germline-derived CDR1 and CDR2 are MRHNA and SNTAGT. The DNA for the CDR3 is TGTGCCAGCAGTGTTCGACAGGGGGCTGAAGCTTTCTTT. This gives the protein CASSVRQGAEAFF.

At least ten counts were recorded for this clone. V is TRBV2 and J is TRBJ2-1; 10 bases map to TRBD1. Germline-derived CDR1 and CDR2 are SNHLY and FYNNEI. The V and J ends lost 3 bases and 5 bases, in that order; junction bases with no gene match: 13. There are 18 residues in the CDR3. CDR3 DNA sequence: TGTGCCAGCAGTGACACCCTCAGAGGACAGGGGGGGGACAATGAGCAGTTCTTC. The encoded protein is CASSDTLRGQGGDNEQFF.

This clone was detected only once. A much larger clone differs by one base, so this may be a read error. The rearrangement joins TRBV5-1 to TRBJ1-1, with D possibly being TRBD1 (5 bases). V shed 1 base and J shed 1 base, with 11 bases lying between them. In germline, CDR1 is SGHRS, CDR2 YFSETQ. The CDR3 loop spans 15 amino acids. Written as DNA, the CDR3 is TGCGCCAGCAGCTTGATAGGGGAGGCGAACACTGAAGCTTTCTTT. It specifies CASSLIGEANTEAFF.